Each of the 32 T cell receptor beta chains below was sequenced from the same sample in a study of T cells in women clearing cervical HPV infection. Assay: immunoSEQ multiplex PCR; the TCRdb copy retains only in-frame clones and omits some. This sample's table has about 30,000 clones. The sample consisted of blood buffy coat. These receptors were collected from a woman aged 18 to 75 with a cervical HPV16 infection that either progressed to CIN3+ or cleared (not recorded which).

To note about this clone: One junction end disagrees with the germline gene, perhaps due to a read error. The read terminates 3 residues ahead of where the CDR3 ends, so the germline J gene completes it. The V gene is TRBV4-2, the J gene TRBJ1-4; 7 bases match TRBD1. Germline values: CDR1 LGHNA, CDR2 YNFKEQ. The CDR3 loop spans 15 amino acids. The sequenced CDR3 bases are TGCGCCAGCAGCCGAACAGGGGCAACTAATGAAAAA. Its translation: CASSRTGATNEK. The full CDR3 sequence reads CASSRTGATNEKLFF.

On this clone itself: The DNA ends 3 residues before the CDR3 does, and the rest of the CDR3 is filled in from the germline J gene. The chain has TRBV7-8 and TRBJ2-7; D ambiguous. Between the trimmed V and J ends, which lost 0 bases and 2 bases, there was a span of 5 bases. The CDR3 runs 13 residues. Germline V lookup: CDR1 SGHVS, CDR2 FQNEAQ. The CDR3 here is CASSLAEAYEQYF. The sequenced CDR3 bases are TGTGCCAGCAGCTTAGCTGAGGCCTACGAG.

Remarks on this clone: The read comes to an end 3 residues before the CDR3 does, leaving the germline J gene to fill in the end. The chain recombines TRBV28 with TRBJ2-7; possibly TRBD1 for D (5 bases). The CDR3 is 16 amino acids. With 5 bases removed from V and 3 bases from J, the gap between germline ends came to 20 bases. Per the germline V gene, CDR1 is MDHEN and CDR2 is SYDVKM. Incomplete CDR3 DNA: TGTGCCAGCAGTGTATACCAGGGAAGTTGGAACTACGAG. Its translation is CASSVYQGSWNYE. The CDR3 in full is CASSVYQGSWNYEQYF.

Notes on this clone: The missing CDR3 end, 3 residues past where the read stops, is filled in from the germline J gene. This chain uses TRBV19 with TRBJ2-5, with D possibly being TRBD1 (6 bases). Germline values: CDR1 LNHDA, CDR2 SQIVND (reference sequence). V lost 5 bases and J 0 bases, leaving 13 bases between the germline ends. CDR3 length: 15 residues. Partial CDR3 DNA: TGTGCCAGTAGTCCCACCACAGGGTACCAAGAGACC. This encodes CASSPTTGYQET. The CDR3, in full, reads CASSPTTGYQETQYF.

Comments on this clone: With the read ending 3 residues before the CDR3 end, the germline J gene is used to fill in that end. The chain links TRBV7-6 to TRBJ1-1; 9 bases agree with TRBD1. V lost 4 bases to trimming and J lost 1 base; unmatched junction nucleotides: 1. Germline V gene data show CDR1 as SGHVS and CDR2 as FNYEAQ. This CDR3 has 14 residues. The chain's CDR3 is CASSWGQGNTEAFF. Partial CDR3 DNA: TGTGCCAGCAGCTGGGGACAGGGGAACACTGAA.

Of note for this clone: The CDR3 end falls 3 residues outside the read, so it is completed with the germline J gene. The rearrangement joins TRBV5-4 to TRBJ1-1; tentative D call: TRBD1 (5 bases). The germline V and J ends were trimmed by 3 bases and 3 bases, with 9 bases remaining between them. This CDR3 contains 13 residues. Per germline, CDR1 SGHNT and CDR2 YYREEE (reference sequence). Incomplete CDR3 DNA: TGTGCCAGCAGCTGGGGGGGGGACACTGAA. Its protein product is CASSWGGDTE. The entire CDR3 is CASSWGGDTEAFF.

About this clone: The CDR3 extends 3 residues past the end of the read, so its final part is completed from the germline J gene. The V call is TRBV28, the J call TRBJ2-7, with D possibly matching TRBD1 (6 bases). Trimming pared 2 bases from V and 2 bases from J, leaving 19 bases between. CDR3 length: 17 residues. From germline, CDR1 is MDHEN and CDR2 SYDVKM. The DNA read from the CDR3 is TGTGCCAGCAGTTTACCCCCGACAGGATCTAGTACCTACGAG. It codes for CASSLPPTGSSTYE. The full CDR3 protein is CASSLPPTGSSTYEQYF.

On this clone: The CDR3 is cut off 3 residues early in the read; its end comes from the germline J gene. The V and J genes are TRBV6-2 or TRBV6-3 and TRBJ2-7; D unclear. The germline gives CDR1 MNHEY, CDR2 SVGEGT. The CDR3 sequence is 15 residues long. V lost 0 bases, J lost 2 bases, and 11 bases lay in between. The covered CDR3 bases are TGTGCCAGCAGTTACTCGGGCGAAGGCCCCTACGAG. This gives the protein CASSYSGEGPYE. The CDR3 as a whole reads CASSYSGEGPYEQYF.

The part of the CDR3 DNA that was read is TGTGCCAGCAGTGAAGCGGGAGGGGGATTCTACGAG. Encoded protein: CASSEAGGGFYE. The full CDR3 reads CASSEAGGGFYEQYF. This chain uses TRBV25-1 with TRBJ2-7, with TRBD2 identical over 9 bases. The CDR3 extends 3 residues past the end of the read, so its final part is completed from the germline J gene. Trimming removed 2 bases from V and 3 bases from J; junction bases left unmatched: 5. This CDR3 is built from 15 residues. Germline lookup yields CDR1 MGHDK and CDR2 SYGVNS.

Concerning this clone itself: The missing CDR3 end, 3 residues past where the read stops, is filled in from the germline J gene. This chain uses TRBV18 with TRBJ1-4, with D perhaps matching TRBD1 (6 bases). V was clipped by 2 bases and J by 6 bases, with 13 bases between them. Germline V lookup: CDR1 KGHSH, CDR2 LQKENI. The CDR3 has 15 amino acids. CDR3 residues: CASSPEYRVDEKLFF. CDR3 DNA (partial): TGTGCCAGCTCACCAGAGTACAGGGTGGATGAAAAA. The complete variable domain, with remaining parts taken from reference TRBV18 and TRBJ1-4, reads NAGVMQNPRHLVRRRGQEARLRCSPMKGHSHVYWYRQLPEEGLKFMVYLQKENIIDESGMPKERFSAEFPKEGPSILRIQQVVRGDSAAYFCASSPEYRVDEKLFFGSGTQLSVL.

In regard to this clone: The read is 3 residues too short to cover the CDR3 end, so that end is filled in from the germline J gene. The chain carries TRBV7-9 and TRBJ1-3; D is perhaps TRBD1 (6 bases). The CDR3 loop spans 15 amino acids. Per the germline V gene, CDR1 is SEHNR and CDR2 is FQNEAQ (reference sequence). Trimming took off 1 base at V and 3 bases at J, with 10 bases between the two ends. The sequenced CDR3 bases are TGTGCCAGCAGCTTAGTGACAGGAATTGGAAACACC. It encodes CASSLVTGIGNT. The CDR3, in full, reads CASSLVTGIGNTIYF.

Concerning this clone itself: From the germline J gene comes the end of the CDR3, since the read stops 3 residues before it. The chain is built from TRBV7-9 and TRBJ1-2; D unresolved. Per the germline V gene, CDR1 is SEHNR and CDR2 is FQNEAQ (reference sequence). The V end was cut by 6 bases, the J end by 4 bases, with 18 bases between. The CDR3 spans 15 residues. The DNA read from the CDR3 is TGTGCCAGCAGTTTGCAGGTGTCCTCCTTCTATGGC. Protein sequence: CASSLQVSSFYG. The whole CDR3 is CASSLQVSSFYGYTF.

Regarding this clone: From the germline J gene comes the end of the CDR3, since the read stops 3 residues before it. V gene TRBV2 combines with J gene TRBJ1-1; a possible D gene is TRBD1 (5 bases). There are 15 residues in the CDR3. From germline, CDR1 is SNHLY and CDR2 FYNNEI. V dropped 3 bases and J dropped 5 bases, with 16 bases sitting between them. CDR3 sequence: CASSEGGVVLTEAFF. The CDR3 bases that were read are TGTGCCAGCAGTGAGGGGGGAGTGGTGCTGACTGAA.

Points on this clone: Read sequence stops 3 residues before the CDR3 end, and the germline J gene provides the missing end. The chain is built from TRBV5-1 and TRBJ2-2; maybe TRBD2 (5 bases). Germline V lookup: CDR1 SGHRS, CDR2 YFSETQ. The CDR3 totals 14 residues. V lost 1 base and J 2 bases, leaving 6 bases between the germline ends. CDR3 amino acids: CASSLRGNTGELFF. Partial CDR3 DNA: TGCGCCAGCAGCTTGCGGGGTAACACCGGGGAG.

In the case of this clone: The observed sequence ends 3 residues before the CDR3 terminus, with the missing tail filled in from the germline J gene. This rearrangement joins TRBV24-1 to TRBJ2-1; the match to TRBD2 covers 11 bases. Germline loops: CDR1 KGHDR, CDR2 SFDVKD. The J segment lost 7 bases and the V segment lost 4 bases, leaving 11 bases of the junction unmatched. The CDR3 has 17 amino acids. The CDR3 loop is CATSEHIAGGQLNEQFF. CDR3 DNA, as far as it was read: TGTGCCACCAGTGAACACATAGCGGGGGGGCAATTGAATGAG.

On this clone: The sequenced fragment ends 3 residues before the CDR3 boundary, so the rest is inferred from the germline J gene. The genes are TRBV29-1 and TRBJ2-1; 7 positions match TRBD1. The CDR3 sequence is 10 residues long. From germline, CDR1 is SQVTM and CDR2 ANQGSEA. V lost 7 bases, J lost 9 bases, and 3 bases stayed unmatched. The CDR3 sequence is CSGSGGEQFF. The CDR3 bases that were read are TGCAGCGGATCAGGGGGTGAG.

For this clone: The CDR3 end falls 3 residues outside the read, so it is completed with the germline J gene. This rearrangement joins TRBV6-2 or TRBV6-3 to TRBJ2-3, with 13 bases aligning to TRBD2. The CDR3 is made up of 16 amino acids. J lost 2 bases, V lost 5 bases, and 4 bases had no gene match. Germline CDR1 reads MNHEY; CDR2 reads SVGEGT. The sequenced CDR3 bases are TGTGCCAGCAGTGTCGGACTAGCGGGGGACACAGATACG. It translates to CASSVGLAGDTDT. The full CDR3 is CASSVGLAGDTDTQYF.

For this clone: With the read ending 3 residues before the CDR3 end, the germline J gene is used to fill in that end. The genes are TRBV6-2 or TRBV6-3 and TRBJ1-2, with 11 bases that match TRBD1. The CDR3 runs to 14 residues. Unmatched junction bases numbered 3, after V lost 6 bases and J lost 3 bases. Germline CDR1 and CDR2: MNHEY and SVGEGT. Incomplete CDR3 DNA: TGTGCCAGCAGGGGACAGGGGGAGGACTATGGC. Amino acid sequence: CASRGQGEDYG. The whole CDR3 sequence is CASRGQGEDYGYTF.

As regards this clone: The read stops 3 residues short of the end of the CDR3; the missing end is completed from the germline J gene. The chain has TRBV20-1 and TRBJ2-4; D might be TRBD1 (5 bases). The CDR3 runs 13 residues. CDR1 is DFQATT, CDR2 SNEGSKA, per germline (reference sequence). The germline V and J ends were trimmed by 1 base and 5 bases, with 9 bases remaining between them. The CDR3 is CSARVTGENIQYF. The CDR3 bases that were read are TGCAGTGCTAGAGTTACAGGAGAAAACATT.

A note on this clone: The read is 3 residues too short to cover the CDR3 end, so that end is filled in from the germline J gene. The chain joins TRBV5-1 to TRBJ2-1; 10 bases are a match to TRBD1. Per germline, CDR1 SGHRS and CDR2 YFSETQ. The J segment lost 4 bases and the V segment lost 2 bases, leaving 6 bases of the junction unmatched. CDR3 length: 16 amino acids. CDR3 region: CASSFDRTGGYNEQFF. CDR3 DNA (partial): TGCGCCAGCAGCTTTGACCGGACAGGGGGATACAATGAG.

Details on this clone: The read falls 3 residues short of the CDR3 end, and the missing part is taken from the germline J gene. V usage is TRBV19 and J usage is TRBJ2-3; a weak D match, TRBD1 (6 bases). CDR3 length equals 15 residues. Looked up from germline, CDR1 is LNHDA and CDR2 is SQIVND (reference sequence). V gave up 4 bases and J gave up 6 bases, with 17 bases separating them. The covered CDR3 bases are TGTGCCAGTAGTACAGGGGCTACTTTTTTGGATACG. Its protein is CASSTGATFLDT. The entire CDR3 reads CASSTGATFLDTQYF.

Turning to this clone: The read finishes 3 residues shy of the CDR3 end, and the germline J gene is used to complete it. The V call is TRBV2, the J call TRBJ1-5; 9 nucleotides agree with TRBD1. The germline V gene encodes CDR1 SNHLY and CDR2 FYNNEI. V lost 6 bases and J lost 2; bases outside the gene matches: 5. This CDR3 comprises 15 residues. CDR3 amino acids: CASSGTGRGNQPQHF. The sequenced CDR3 bases are TGTGCCAGCAGCGGGACAGGGAGGGGCAATCAGCCC. Variable domain in full (rest from reference TRBV2 and TRBJ1-5): EPEVTQTPSHQVTQMGQEVILRCVPISNHLYFYWYRQILGQKVEFLVSFYNNEISEKSEIFDDQFSVERPDGSNFTLKIRSTKLEDSAMYFCASSGTGRGNQPQHFGDGTRLSIL.

Turning to this clone: The read finishes 3 residues shy of the CDR3 end, and the germline J gene is used to complete it. This chain joins TRBV7-2 and TRBJ2-7, with 10 nucleotides matching TRBD1. The CDR3 sequence is 15 residues long. Germline assignment: CDR1 SGHTA and CDR2 FQGNSA. The V gene end was trimmed by 5 bases and the J gene end by 6 bases; junction bases not matched to a gene: 10. The CDR3 loop is CASSLTTGGATEQYF. CDR3 DNA (partial): TGTGCCAGCAGCCTTACGACAGGGGGCGCGACCGAG.

As for this clone: The read stops 3 residues short of the end of the CDR3; the missing end is completed from the germline J gene. The chain couples TRBV27 to TRBJ1-6, with 8 positions matching TRBD1. CDR1 and CDR2 from the germline V gene are MNHEY and SMNVEV (reference sequence). The CDR3 consists of 13 residues. The DNA read from the CDR3 is TGTGCCAGCAGCGGGACAGGCCCCCGGCCC. Translated: CASSGTGPRP. The full CDR3 protein reads CASSGTGPRPLHF.

On this clone itself: The read falls 3 residues short of the CDR3 end, and the missing part is taken from the germline J gene. The chain is built from TRBV5-1 and TRBJ2-5, with D maybe TRBD1 (6 bases). Trimming took 0 bases from V and 5 from J, leaving 11 bases between them. CDR3 length equals 14 residues. From germline, CDR1 is SGHRS and CDR2 YFSETQ. The CDR3 here is CASSLAEGVETQYF. CDR3 DNA, as far as it was read: TGCGCCAGCAGCTTGGCCGAGGGGGTCGAGACC.

To note about this clone: The observed sequence ends 3 residues before the CDR3 terminus, with the missing tail filled in from the germline J gene. The chain carries TRBV7-6 and TRBJ2-5; TRBD1 aligns across 7 bases. CDR1 and CDR2 from the germline V gene are SGHVS and FNYEAQ. The CDR3 loop spans 13 amino acids. The J segment lost 5 bases and the V segment lost 5 bases, leaving 5 bases of the junction unmatched. CDR3 bases read: TGTGCCAGCAGCCAGACAGGGCTGGAGACC. This encodes CASSQTGLET. The whole CDR3 protein is CASSQTGLETQYF.

On this clone: The missing CDR3 end, 3 residues past where the read stops, is filled in from the germline J gene. The chain joins TRBV19 to TRBJ2-7; D unclear. Per germline, CDR1 LNHDA and CDR2 SQIVND (reference sequence). The V and J ends lost 5 bases and 6 bases respectively, with 11 bases between them. CDR3 length: 12 amino acids. The CDR3 DNA, read in part, is TGTGCCAGTAGTCCTAGAGTTGGCGAG. It yields the protein CASSPRVGE. The entire CDR3 reads CASSPRVGEQYF.

Worth noting for this clone: The read terminates 3 residues before the CDR3 end, so the remaining end is supplied by the germline J gene. The chain carries TRBV6-2 or TRBV6-3 and TRBJ1-5; 7 bases align to TRBD1. The V and J ends lost 8 bases and 2 bases, in that order; junction bases with no gene match: 6. The germline V gene has CDR1 MNHEY and CDR2 SVGEGT. This CDR3 has 14 residues. The chain's CDR3 is CASPTGAGNQPQHF. The DNA read from the CDR3 is TGTGCCAGCCCTACAGGGGCGGGCAATCAGCCC.

As regards this clone: Sequencing ends 3 residues short of the CDR3 end; the germline J gene provides the rest. J is TRBJ2-1 and V is TRBV20-1, with D tentatively TRBD2 (5 bases). The CDR3 extends over 15 amino acids. Trimming left V 3 bases short and J 0 bases short, with 12 bases between. Germline CDR1 is DFQATT and CDR2 is SNEGSKA (reference sequence). The CDR3 protein is CSARRSGPSYNEQFF. The part of the CDR3 DNA that was read is TGCAGTGCTAGGCGGAGCGGTCCCTCCTACAATGAG.

With regard to this clone: Read coverage stops 3 residues before the CDR3 terminus; the germline J gene supplies the remainder. The rearrangement uses TRBV7-6 and TRBJ2-3; 16 nucleotides agree with TRBD2. CDR1 and CDR2 (germline): SGHVS, FNYEAQ. Trimming took 4 bases from V and 5 from J; bases not matched to a gene: 9. The CDR3 covers 18 residues. This chain's CDR3 is CASSSRGTSGRAGDTQYF. The CDR3 bases that were read are TGTGCCAGCAGCTCAAGGGGGACTAGCGGGAGGGCCGGAGATACG.

Notes on this clone: The read ends 3 residues shy of where the CDR3 ends; the end is completed using the germline J gene. The genes are TRBV29-1 and TRBJ2-7; no clear D. V was trimmed by 3 bases and J by 6 bases, leaving 9 bases between them. CDR3 size: 11 residues. Per the germline V gene, CDR1 is SQVTM and CDR2 is ANQGSEA. The CDR3 protein is CSVERPGEQYF. The sequenced CDR3 bases are TGCAGCGTTGAGAGGCCGGGCGAG.

Concerning this clone: The CDR3 end lies 3 residues beyond the end of the read and is filled in from the germline J gene. The J gene is TRBJ2-3, the V gene TRBV23-1, with TRBD2 matching over 7 bases. TRBV23-1 is treated as an ORF (open reading frame) with a function not yet certain. Trimming at V came to 0 bases and at J to 3 bases, leaving 6 bases not matched to a gene. The CDR3 runs to 16 residues. The sequenced CDR3 bases are TGCGCCAGCAGTCAATCGACGACTAGCAAGACAGATACG. Amino acid sequence: CASSQSTTSKTDT. The whole CDR3 reads CASSQSTTSKTDTQYF.